This T cell receptor (beta chain) was captured by sequencing in a study of blood T cell repertoires in COVID-19. Overall study context: Some COVID-19 samples were acute and others convalescent; all came from the United States, Italy and Spain. In each case, the material was cDNA or gDNA derived from T cells, B-cell-depleted T cells, or PBMCs.

This clone was detected only once. The CDR3 runs to 15 residues. CDR1 is LGHNA and CDR2 is YSLEER in the germline V gene. V trimming: 2 bases; J trimming: 4 bases; junction bases outside the gene matches: 6. In the authors' methods: Reference gene primer amplification gave estimated nucleated cell counts. Data came from immunoSEQ multiplex PCR; TCRdb stores just in-frame clones and leaves some out. D and trimming come from the DNA, and the V and J calls and clone size come from that table. The repertoire holds 200,000 to 250,000 clones, with more than 65% as singletons. Sequences were obtained from peripheral blood. The chain uses TRBV4-3 and TRBJ1-2, with 8 bases that match TRBD1. The sequence was obtained from a woman older than 75 with acute or convalescent COVID-19. Here the CDR3 DNA reads TGCGCCAGCAGCCAATATGGACAGGGTTCCTATGGCTACACCTTC. Its protein is CASSQYGQGSYGYTF.